Below, one T cell receptor (beta chain) is given with its context. The sample belongs to a study of blood T cell repertoires in COVID-19. On the study more broadly: T cells, B-cell-depleted T cells, or PBMCs supplied cDNA or gDNA.

Trimming removed 5 bases from V and 3 bases from J, with 16 bases in between. This CDR3 has 15 amino acids. CDR1 is WSHSY and CDR2 is SAAADI in the germline V gene. TCRdb keeps only in-frame clones here, not all; method: immunoSEQ multiplex PCR. The sample includes some 150,000 clones, approximately 80% of them seen just once. The chain combines TRBV10-2 with TRBJ2-5, with a possible D match to TRBD1 (5 bases). Sequencing input: peripheral blood. The sequence derives from a woman aged 60-75 years with COVID-19, enrolled during active disease. The CDR3 spells CASSLRGGVEETQYF. CDR3 DNA sequence: TGCGCCAGCAGTCTAAGGGGTGGAGTAGAAGAGACCCAGTACTTC.